This paragraph covers one T cell receptor (beta chain) sequence. The sample originates from a study of blood T cell repertoires in COVID-19. For the study at large: The cDNA or gDNA used as material had been derived from T cells, B-cell-depleted T cells, or PBMCs.

CDR3 length equals 18 residues. The ends were cut back, 2 bases at V and 3 bases at J, with 22 bases in the middle. Looked up from germline, CDR1 is LGHNA and CDR2 is YNFKEQ. Libraries were prepared by immunoSEQ multiplex PCR; TCRdb keeps only in-frame clonotypes and omits some of them. The table lists 200,000 to 250,000 clones, approximately 89% of them singletons. This sequence was found in a woman aged 55-69 years who had recovered from COVID-19. Sequencing was done on a sample of peripheral blood. The V and J genes are TRBV4-2 and TRBJ1-2, with D perhaps TRBD1 (6 bases). CDR3 bases: TGTGCCAGCAGCCAAAGATTGACAGGCTCCACAGCATACTATGGCTACACCTTC. As protein: CASSQRLTGSTAYYGYTF.